This entry lists 14 T cell receptor beta chains sequenced from one sample in a study of T-cell reconstitution after alpha-beta-depleted transplantation in children (dated by TCRdb to the mid-2010s). The receptor library was made with PCR. The data were produced on an Illumina HiSeq 2500. Molecular barcoding was employed in the preparation of TCR libraries, with unique molecular identifiers being used to normalize TCRbeta repertoire quantification. Using fastp at Q25 and MiXCR, TCRdb reprocessed the public reads and kept productive beta chains. Each record represents a unique CDR3 protein, reported with the most common genes and DNA among its rows. The sample records approximately 350,000 distinct CDR3 sequences, about an eighth of which are singletons. The ten largest make up around 4.5% of the sample. The material sequenced was PBMCs, taken from the stem cell graft. These receptors were obtained from a human donor who donated a stem cell graft to a child with Fanconi anemia.

This clonotype has at least ten counts. V usage is TRBV3-1 and J usage is TRBJ2-1, with no clear D. Trimming took 1 base from V and 8 from J, leaving 15 bases between them. Germline V CDR1 and CDR2: LGHDT, YNNKEL (reference sequence). This CDR3 contains 15 residues. CDR3 coding DNA: TGTGCCAGCAGCCAAGGAGTCGGTAGGATGGATGAGCAGTTCTTC. Its protein is CASSQGVGRMDEQFF.

This CDR3 is CASSLARDRGLRAEAFF. The CDR3 nucleotides are TGCGCCAGCAGCTTGGCCAGGGACAGGGGGTTAAGGGCTGAAGCTTTCTTT. The V and J genes are TRBV5-1 and TRBJ1-1, with TRBD1 identical over 11 bases. The CDR3 totals 17 residues. Trimming at V came to 0 bases and at J to 6 bases, leaving 10 bases not matched to a gene. The V gene's germline CDR1 is SGHRS and CDR2 YFSETQ.

CDR3 bases: TGTGCCAGCAGCTTAGATCTGGGGGTCCACGAGCAGTACGTC. It codes for CASSLDLGVHEQYV. The chain is built from TRBV11-2 and TRBJ2-7, with D perhaps given as TRBD1 or TRBD2 (5 bases each). The CDR3 runs to 14 residues. V gave up 0 bases and J gave up 5 bases, with 11 bases separating them. The V gene's germline CDR1 is SGHAT and CDR2 FQNNGV.

This clonotype was detected only a few times. The chain couples TRBV7-2 to TRBJ1-2, with D maybe TRBD1 (6 bases). V lost 1 base to trimming and J lost 2 bases, with 11 bases between them. Germline lookup yields CDR1 SGHTA and CDR2 FQGNSA. This CDR3 is 15 amino acids long. The CDR3 sequence is CASSLEGGINYGYTF. For the CDR3, the DNA is TGTGCCAGCAGCTTAGAGGGGGGGATCAACTATGGCTACACCTTC.

This clonotype was detected only a few times. The chain joins TRBV4-3 to TRBJ2-1; D gene unclear. Between the trimmed V and J ends, which lost 6 bases and 1 base, there was a span of 13 bases. The CDR3 has 15 amino acids. Looked up from germline, CDR1 is LGHNA and CDR2 is YSLEER. The CDR3 sequence: CASSRDPNSYNEQFF. CDR3 DNA: TGCGCCAGCAGTCGAGACCCTAATTCCTACAATGAGCAGTTCTTC.

The V and J genes are TRBV6-1 and TRBJ2-1; D is perhaps TRBD1 (6 bases). The CDR3 length is 13 residues. Germline values: CDR1 MNHNS, CDR2 SASEGT. The V gene lost 9 bases and the J gene lost 10 bases, with 19 bases spanning the gap. The CDR3 DNA reads TGTGCCAGTTACGCTCCTTCCGGGACAGAGCAGTTCTTC. This sequence encodes CASYAPSGTEQFF.

This clonotype was picked up a small number of times. The rearrangement uses TRBV27 and TRBJ2-7; no reliable D call. Germline-derived CDR1 and CDR2 are MNHEY and SMNVEV (reference sequence). V was pared by 6 bases and J by 7 bases, with 10 bases between. CDR3 length: 11 amino acids. The CDR3 protein is CASSPKREQYV. The CDR3 nucleotides are TGTGCCAGCAGCCCTAAGAGAGAGCAGTACGTC.

This clonotype was found many times. CDR3 in amino acids: CASSQGGIYGYTF. CDR3 nucleotide sequence: TGTGCCAGCAGTCAAGGGGGGATCTATGGCTACACCTTC. The chain joins TRBV6-1 to TRBJ1-2, with a possible D match to TRBD1 (6 bases). Germline V lookup: CDR1 MNHNS, CDR2 SASEGT. V lost 5 bases and J 4 bases, leaving 11 bases between the germline ends. The length of the CDR3 is 13 residues.

The V and J genes are TRBV30 and TRBJ1-6; TRBD1 might be the D (5 bases). There are 15 residues in the CDR3. Germline CDR1 GTSNPN, CDR2 SVGIG (reference sequence). Trimming removed 3 bases from V and 8 bases from J, with 17 bases in between. In DNA, the CDR3 is TGTGCCTGGAGACTCGCGGGACTCGGTTATTCACCCCTCCACTTT. Translating gives CAWRLAGLGYSPLHF.

This chain links TRBV5-1 with TRBJ2-1; perhaps TRBD1 as D (5 bases). Germline-derived CDR1 and CDR2 are SGHRS and YFSETQ. This CDR3 has 14 residues. V lost 1 base and J lost 7, with 12 bases in between. CDR3 sequence reads: CASSLQGLGNEQFF. Here the CDR3 DNA reads TGCGCCAGCAGCTTGCAGGGATTAGGTAATGAGCAGTTCTTC.

This clonotype came up a few times. The genes are TRBV2 and TRBJ2-4; no definite D call. Germline CDR1 reads SNHLY; CDR2 reads FYNNEI. CDR3 length: 14 amino acids. Trimming took 3 bases from V and 0 from J, leaving 6 bases between them. CDR3: CASSDTVAKNIQYF. As DNA, the CDR3 is TGTGCCAGCAGTGATACGGTAGCCAAAAACATTCAGTACTTC.

The chain carries TRBV13 and TRBJ1-2; D call uncertain. V lost 5 bases and J 0 bases, leaving 13 bases between the germline ends. Germline values: CDR1 PRHDT, CDR2 FYEKMQ (reference sequence). There are 15 residues in the CDR3. The CDR3 nucleotides read TGTGCCAGCAGCGCCCAAGTGCAGTCTAACTATGGCTACACCTTC. This encodes CASSAQVQSNYGYTF.

The chain uses TRBV19 and TRBJ1-1; D not resolved. The CDR3 is 14 amino acids. Per the germline V gene, CDR1 is LNHDA and CDR2 is SQIVND (reference sequence). Trimming removed 3 bases from V and 6 bases from J, with 14 bases in between. The CDR3 loop reads CASSIWSLGAEAFF. The CDR3 DNA is TGTGCCAGTAGTATTTGGTCCCTGGGCGCTGAAGCTTTCTTT. Supplemented by reference TRBV19 and TRBJ1-1, the full variable domain reads DGGITQSPKYLFRKEGQNVTLSCEQNLNHDAMYWYRQDPGQGLRLIYYSQIVNDFQKGDIAEGYSVSREKKESFPLTVTSAQKNPTAFYLCASSIWSLGAEAFFGQGTRLTVV.

This sequence joins TRBV10-3 and TRBJ2-7; the match to TRBD2 covers 8 bases. Germline CDR1 ENHRY, CDR2 SYGVKD. J gave up 2 bases and V 6 bases, and 6 bases lay outside the gene matches. This CDR3 contains 14 residues. The CDR3 loop reads CAIRQAGVAYEQYF. CDR3 sequence (DNA): TGTGCCATCAGGCAAGCGGGGGTCGCCTACGAGCAGTACTTC.